This TCR beta chain is drawn from a study of chemoradiotherapy in HPV16-positive cancers. Study-wide points: HPV-specific T cells were functionally defined from only two HPV16-positive patients. Non-HPV-specific T cells did not expand in tumors during treatment, whereas candidate HPV-specific clones and E7-related motifs did.

This clone was observed once. Its specificity is not known. Sequenced by immunoSEQ multiplex PCR; TCRdb stores in-frame clones only, minus some. This table has 5,500 to 6,500 clones, just over 85% appearing once. Over chemoradiotherapy, repertoires were sampled more than once. CDR1 MNHNS and CDR2 SASEGT come from the germline V gene. The CDR3 runs 10 residues. Sequences were derived from blood, sampled from a patient who underwent chemoradiotherapy. This sequence originates from a human donor with HPV-associated anogenital cancer. The chain has TRBV6-1 and TRBJ2-5; no definite D call. CDR3 sequence (DNA): TGTGGATCGGGCCAAGAGACCCAGTACTTC. Its translation is CGSGQETQYF.